These T cell receptor beta chains were read from a single sample in a study of cytomegalovirus exposure and HLA in healthy donors. Data came from immunoSEQ multiplex PCR; TCRdb stores just in-frame clones and leaves some out. The sample lists 55,000 to 65,000 clones, approximately 83% seen once, with about 1.6% in the top ten. Sequencing was done on a sample of PBMCs. The receptors shown here come from a human donor in good health. Both conserved end residues are part of each CDR3. The order of the fields is J gene, clone size, V gene, D gene, CDR3 protein, CDR3 DNA. D genes are given only for firm matches. Only part of the rows carry a size: once, few, many, or a class if the clone is expanded.

J: TRBJ1-1; size: NA; V: TRBV4-3; D: NA; CDR3: CASSKGPGDTEAFF; DNA: TGCGCCAGCAGCAAAGGCCCCGGGGACACTGAAGCTTTCTTT
J: TRBJ1-2; size: NA; V: TRBV2; D: TRBD1; CDR3: CASSEAKGQGAIGYTF; DNA: TGTGCCAGCAGTGAAGCGAAGGGACAGGGGGCCATTGGCTACACCTTC
J: TRBJ2-3; size: NA; V: TRBV4-3; D: TRBD2; CDR3: CASSQKGPRTSGSTDTQYF; DNA: TGCGCCAGCAGCCAAAAGGGGCCCCGGACTAGCGGGAGCACAGATACGCAGTATTTT
J: TRBJ1-6; size: NA; V: TRBV10-3; D: TRBD1; CDR3: CAISEDRDRVSPLHF; DNA: TGTGCCATCAGTGAAGATAGGGACAGGGTTTCACCCCTCCACTTT
J: TRBJ2-5; size: NA; V: TRBV7-2; D: TRBD1; CDR3: CASSRDRFQETQYF; DNA: TGTGCCAGCAGCCGGGACAGATTCCAAGAGACCCAGTACTTC
J: TRBJ1-2; size: NA; V: TRBV10-3; D: TRBD1; CDR3: CAIGLGQGNYGYTF; DNA: TGTGCCATCGGCCTTGGACAGGGTAACTATGGCTACACCTTC
J: TRBJ2-1; size: NA; V: TRBV21-1; D: NA; CDR3: CASSKNTGLAVVSYNEQFF; DNA: TGTGCCAGCAGCAAAAACACGGGACTAGCGGTCGTCTCCTACAATGAGCAGTTCTTC
J: TRBJ1-1; size: NA; V: TRBV25-1; D: NA; CDR3: CASSESLEYTEAFF; DNA: TGTGCCAGCAGTGAATCTCTTGAGTACACTGAAGCTTTCTTT
J: TRBJ1-2; size: NA; V: TRBV5-6; D: NA; CDR3: CASSSRARGGYTF; DNA: TGTGCCAGCAGCTCACGAGCCCGTGGTGGCTACACCTTC
J: TRBJ2-6; size: NA; V: TRBV6-4; D: NA; CDR3: CASSEEGAGANVLTF; DNA: TGTGCCAGCAGTGAAGAGGGGGCTGGGGCCAACGTCCTGACTTTC
J: TRBJ2-1; size: once; V: TRBV11-3; D: TRBD2; CDR3: CASSKGGTSRTEQFF; DNA: TGTGCCAGCAGTAAAGGGGGGACTAGCCGTACTGAGCAGTTCTTC
J: TRBJ2-3; size: NA; V: TRBV6-4; D: NA; CDR3: CASRGDTQYF; DNA: TGTGCCAGTAGGGGGGATACGCAGTATTTT
J: TRBJ2-7; size: NA; V: TRBV7-2; D: TRBD1; CDR3: CASSPGGQGRSYEQYF; DNA: TGTGCCAGCAGCCCTGGAGGACAGGGGAGGTCCTACGAGCAGTACTTC
J: TRBJ2-5; size: NA; V: TRBV7-9; D: NA; CDR3: CASSLGGLEETQYF; DNA: TGTGCCAGCAGCTTAGGAGGGCTAGAAGAGACCCAGTACTTC
J: TRBJ2-7; size: once; V: TRBV9; D: NA; CDR3: CASSPTDYSYEQYF; DNA: TGTGCCAGCAGCCCTACGGACTATTCCTACGAGCAGTACTTC
J: TRBJ1-6; size: NA; V: TRBV18; D: TRBD1; CDR3: CASSFRDREIYRYSPLHF; DNA: TGTGCCAGCTCATTCCGGGACAGGGAGATCTATCGGTATTCACCCCTCCACTTT
J: TRBJ2-7; size: NA; V: TRBV27; D: NA; CDR3: CASSFGGSYEQYF; DNA: TGTGCCAGCAGTTTCGGGGGCTCCTACGAGCAGTACTTC
J: TRBJ1-1; size: NA; V: TRBV5-1; D: NA; CDR3: CASSLGSGSTEAFF; DNA: TGCGCCAGCAGCTTGGGTTCAGGTTCCACTGAAGCTTTCTTT
J: TRBJ2-7; size: NA; V: TRBV18; D: NA; CDR3: CASSLTQGFHEQYF; DNA: TGTGCCAGCTCTCTTACACAGGGTTTCCACGAGCAGTACTTC
J: TRBJ1-5; size: NA; V: TRBV6-5; D: TRBD1; CDR3: CASRRDRFSNQPQHF; DNA: TGTGCCAGCAGGAGGGACAGGTTTAGCAATCAGCCCCAGCATTTT
J: TRBJ1-2; size: NA; V: TRBV28; D: TRBD1; CDR3: CASRSLPGQGKQGYYGYTF; DNA: TGTGCCAGCAGAAGCCTGCCGGGACAGGGGAAGCAGGGTTACTATGGCTACACCTTC
J: TRBJ1-5; size: NA; V: TRBV6-1; D: NA; CDR3: CASSESGNNQPQHF; DNA: TGTGCCAGCAGTGAATCGGGGAACAATCAGCCCCAGCATTTT
J: TRBJ2-7; size: NA; V: TRBV6-5; D: TRBD2; CDR3: CASSYSGGSNYEQYF; DNA: TGTGCCAGCAGTTACTCGGGGGGGAGCAACTACGAGCAGTACTTC
J: TRBJ1-1; size: NA; V: TRBV6-5; D: NA; CDR3: CASSYSGGFGTEAFF; DNA: TGTGCCAGCAGTTACTCCGGCGGGTTCGGCACTGAAGCTTTCTTT
J: TRBJ2-7; size: once; V: TRBV10-3; D: NA; CDR3: CATHRKGPGSYEQYF; DNA: TGTGCCACCCACCGGAAGGGGCCGGGCTCCTACGAGCAGTACTTC
J: TRBJ2-6; size: NA; V: TRBV18; D: NA; CDR3: CASSPGQGTRSFVLTF; DNA: TGTGCCAGCTCACCGGGGCAGGGGACCCGTTCTTTCGTCCTGACTTTC